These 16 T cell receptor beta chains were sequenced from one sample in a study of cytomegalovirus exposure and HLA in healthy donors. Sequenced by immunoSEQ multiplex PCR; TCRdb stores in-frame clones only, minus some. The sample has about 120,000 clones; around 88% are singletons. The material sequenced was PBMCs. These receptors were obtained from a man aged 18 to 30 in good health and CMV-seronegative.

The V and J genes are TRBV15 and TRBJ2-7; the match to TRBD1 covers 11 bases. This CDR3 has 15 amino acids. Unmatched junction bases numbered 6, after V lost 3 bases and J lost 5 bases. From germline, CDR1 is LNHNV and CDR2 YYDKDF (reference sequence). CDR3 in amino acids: CATSRPGQGANEQYF. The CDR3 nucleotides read TGTGCCACCAGCAGGCCCGGACAGGGGGCGAACGAGCAGTACTTC.

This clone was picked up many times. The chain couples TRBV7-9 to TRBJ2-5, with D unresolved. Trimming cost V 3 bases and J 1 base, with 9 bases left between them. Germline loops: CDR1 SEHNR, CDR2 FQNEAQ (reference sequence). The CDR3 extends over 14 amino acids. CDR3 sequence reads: CASSFPLAQETQYF. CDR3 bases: TGTGCCAGCAGCTTCCCCTTAGCCCAAGAGACCCAGTACTTC.

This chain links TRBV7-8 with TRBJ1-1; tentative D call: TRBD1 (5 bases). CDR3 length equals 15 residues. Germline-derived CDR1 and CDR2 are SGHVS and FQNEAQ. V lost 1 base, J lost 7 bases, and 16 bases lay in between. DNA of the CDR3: TGTGCCAGCAGCTTAGAGGCAGGGCGATTCGGTGAAGCTTTCTTT. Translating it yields CASSLEAGRFGEAFF.

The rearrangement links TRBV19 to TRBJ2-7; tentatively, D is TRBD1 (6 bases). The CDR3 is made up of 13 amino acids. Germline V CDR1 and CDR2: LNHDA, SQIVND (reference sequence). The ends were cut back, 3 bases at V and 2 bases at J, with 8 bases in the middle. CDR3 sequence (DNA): TGTGCCAGTAGTATTGGGACACCCTACGAGCAGTACTTC. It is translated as CASSIGTPYEQYF.

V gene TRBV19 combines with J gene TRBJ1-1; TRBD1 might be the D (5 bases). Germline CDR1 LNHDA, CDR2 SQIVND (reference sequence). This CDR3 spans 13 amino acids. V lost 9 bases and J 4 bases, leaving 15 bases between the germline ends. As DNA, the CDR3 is TGTGCCAGCGACCGGGGGAAGGGCACTGAAGCTTTCTTT. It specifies CASDRGKGTEAFF.

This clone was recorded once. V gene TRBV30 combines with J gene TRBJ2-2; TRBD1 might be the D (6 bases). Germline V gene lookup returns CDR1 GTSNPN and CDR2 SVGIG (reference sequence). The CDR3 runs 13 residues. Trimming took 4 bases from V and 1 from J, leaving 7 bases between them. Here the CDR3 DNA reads TGTGCCTGGACAGGGGAGAACACCGGGGAGCTGTTTTTT. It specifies CAWTGENTGELFF.

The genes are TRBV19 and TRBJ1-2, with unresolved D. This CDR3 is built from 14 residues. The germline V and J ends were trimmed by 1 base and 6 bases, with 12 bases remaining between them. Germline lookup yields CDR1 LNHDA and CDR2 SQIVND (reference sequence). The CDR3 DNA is TGTGCCAGTAGTATAGGACTCCCGCTGGATGGCTACACCTTC. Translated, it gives CASSIGLPLDGYTF.

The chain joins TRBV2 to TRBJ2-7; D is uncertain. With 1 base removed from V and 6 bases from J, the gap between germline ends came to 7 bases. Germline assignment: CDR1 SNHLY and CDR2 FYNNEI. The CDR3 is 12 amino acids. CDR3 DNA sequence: TGTGCCAGCAGTGAAGGAGGATCCGAGCAGTACTTC. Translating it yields CASSEGGSEQYF. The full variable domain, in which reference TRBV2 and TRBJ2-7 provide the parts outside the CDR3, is EPEVTQTPSHQVTQMGQEVILRCVPISNHLYFYWYRQILGQKVEFLVSFYNNEISEKSEIFDDQFSVERPDGSNFTLKIRSTKLEDSAMYFCASSEGGSEQYFGPGTRLTVT.

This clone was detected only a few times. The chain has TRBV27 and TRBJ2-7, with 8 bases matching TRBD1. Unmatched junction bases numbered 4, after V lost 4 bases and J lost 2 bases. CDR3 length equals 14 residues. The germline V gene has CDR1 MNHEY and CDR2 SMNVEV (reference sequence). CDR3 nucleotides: TGTGCCAGCAGTTCCCCGGACAGGGCCTACGAGCAGTACTTC. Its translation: CASSSPDRAYEQYF.

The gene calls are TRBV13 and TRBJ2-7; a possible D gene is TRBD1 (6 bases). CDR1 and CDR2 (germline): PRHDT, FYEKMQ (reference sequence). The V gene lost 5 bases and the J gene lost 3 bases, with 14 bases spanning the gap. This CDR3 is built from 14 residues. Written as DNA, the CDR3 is TGTGCCAGCAGCCAGGGGCTGGGGGTCTACGAGCAGTACTTC. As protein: CASSQGLGVYEQYF.

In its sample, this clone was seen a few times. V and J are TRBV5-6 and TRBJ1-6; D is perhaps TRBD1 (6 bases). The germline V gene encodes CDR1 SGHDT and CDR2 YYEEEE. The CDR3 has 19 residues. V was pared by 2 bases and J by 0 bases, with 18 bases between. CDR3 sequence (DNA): TGTGCCAGCAGCTTTGGATGGACAGCCGGAAGCTCCTATAATTCACCCCTCCACTTT. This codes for CASSFGWTAGSSYNSPLHF.

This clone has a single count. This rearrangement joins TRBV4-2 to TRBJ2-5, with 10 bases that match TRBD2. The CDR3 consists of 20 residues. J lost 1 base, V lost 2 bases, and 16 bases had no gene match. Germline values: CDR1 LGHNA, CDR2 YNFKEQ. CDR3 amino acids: CASSQYVAPRTSGLQETQYF. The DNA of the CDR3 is TGTGCCAGCAGCCAATACGTCGCTCCGAGGACTAGCGGACTCCAAGAGACCCAGTACTTC.

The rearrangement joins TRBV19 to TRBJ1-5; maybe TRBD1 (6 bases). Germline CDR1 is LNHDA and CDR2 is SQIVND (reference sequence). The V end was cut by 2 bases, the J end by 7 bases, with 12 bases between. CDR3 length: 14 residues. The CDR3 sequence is CASSIPGVGQPQHF. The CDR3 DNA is TGTGCCAGTAGTATACCAGGGGTGGGGCAGCCCCAGCATTTT.

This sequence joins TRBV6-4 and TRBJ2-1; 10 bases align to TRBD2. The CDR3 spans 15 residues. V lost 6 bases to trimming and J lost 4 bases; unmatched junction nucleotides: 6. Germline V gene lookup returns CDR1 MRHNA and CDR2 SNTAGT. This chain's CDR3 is CASSPTSGTYNEQFF. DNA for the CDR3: TGTGCCAGCAGCCCCACTAGCGGGACATACAATGAGCAGTTCTTC.

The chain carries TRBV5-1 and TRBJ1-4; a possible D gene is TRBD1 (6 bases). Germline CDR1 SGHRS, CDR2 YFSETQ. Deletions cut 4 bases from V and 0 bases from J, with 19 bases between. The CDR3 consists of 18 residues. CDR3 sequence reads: CASSPGQRGYATNEKLFF. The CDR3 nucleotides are TGCGCCAGCAGCCCGGGACAACGGGGATATGCAACTAATGAAAAACTGTTTTTT.

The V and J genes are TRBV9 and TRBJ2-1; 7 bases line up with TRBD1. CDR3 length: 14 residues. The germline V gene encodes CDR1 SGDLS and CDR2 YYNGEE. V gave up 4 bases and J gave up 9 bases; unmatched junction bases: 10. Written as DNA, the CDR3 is TGTGCCAGCAGCATTCGACAGGGTGTAGGTGAGCAGTTCTTC. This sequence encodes CASSIRQGVGEQFF.